This record concerns one T cell receptor (beta chain) sequence. Its antigen remains unknown. The V end lost 3 bases, the J end lost 8 bases, and 16 bases lay between the germline ends. CDR3 size: 14 residues. Germline CDR1 reads MGHDK; CDR2 reads SYGVNS. The entry originates in a study of OX40 agonist ivuxolimab in advanced cancers. Whole-study context: Patients in dose escalation had liver, melanoma, kidney or head and neck cancers. Findings and caveats of the study: At 0.1 to 3.0 mg/kg, clonal expansion of CD4+ and CD8+ blood T cells had occurred by week 6. In CD8+ T cells, expanded clones were on average more numerous than in CD4+.

Sequencing used immunoSEQ multiplex PCR; TCRdb keeps in-frame clones, though not all of them. Of 40,000 to 60,000 clones listed, about 88% are singletons. The timepoints at which blood was sampled were baseline, cycle 4 day 1, and cycle 7 day 1. The V and J genes are TRBV25-1 and TRBJ1-2, with D unclear. Specimen: CD4+ or CD8+ T cells sorted from blood, collected in a trial of the OX40 agonist ivuxolimab. This clonotype originated in an adult with an advanced solid tumor such as melanoma, head and neck, liver or kidney cancer. The CDR3 DNA reads as TGTGCCAGCAGTGAGGTTGGCAGAACAACAGGCTACACCTTC. This codes for CASSEVGRTTGYTF.